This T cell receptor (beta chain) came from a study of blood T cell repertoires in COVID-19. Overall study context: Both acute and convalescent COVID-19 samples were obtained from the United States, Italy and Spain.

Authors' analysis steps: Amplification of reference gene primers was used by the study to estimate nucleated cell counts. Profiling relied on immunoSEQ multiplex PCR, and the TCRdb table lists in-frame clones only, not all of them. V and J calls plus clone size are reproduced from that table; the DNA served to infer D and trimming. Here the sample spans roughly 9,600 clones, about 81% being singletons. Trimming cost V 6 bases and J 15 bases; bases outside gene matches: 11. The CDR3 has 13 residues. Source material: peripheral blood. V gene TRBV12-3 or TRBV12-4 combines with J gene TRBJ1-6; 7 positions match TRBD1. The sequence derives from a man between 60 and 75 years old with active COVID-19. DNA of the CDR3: TGTGCCAGCAGCACCCTTTGGGACAGATACCTCCACTTT. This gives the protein CASSTLWDRYLHF.